This entry lists 11 T cell receptor beta chains sequenced from one sample in a study of OX40 agonist ivuxolimab in advanced cancers. Library prep was done by the immunoSEQ multiplex PCR assay. Entries here come from immuneACCESS through TCRdb and include only in-frame sequences with V and J called. Some clones fail to appear in such tables; in the studies checked, an unresolved V gene covers under half of the shortfall, and the cause of the remainder is unknown. In this sample the table shows roughly 56,000 clones, more than 75% of which occur a single time. 4% to 6% of the sample belongs to the ten largest clones. The specimen was CD4+ or CD8+ T cells sorted from blood, collected in a trial of the OX40 agonist ivuxolimab. All receptors come from an adult with an advanced solid tumor such as melanoma, head and neck, liver or kidney cancer.

This clone was seen only once. The rearrangement links TRBV6-5 to TRBJ1-4; 9 bases are shared with TRBD1. Germline lookup yields CDR1 MNHEY and CDR2 SVGAGI. The J segment lost 8 bases and the V segment lost 6 bases, leaving 7 bases of the junction unmatched. There are 14 residues in the CDR3. The CDR3 sequence: CASRGQGEAEKLFF. As DNA, the CDR3 is TGTGCCAGCAGGGGACAGGGTGAGGCCGAAAAACTGTTTTTT.

The V and J genes are TRBV19 and TRBJ1-5, with 7 bases fitting TRBD1. The ends lost 5 bases at V and 9 bases at J; junction bases unmatched: 10. Germline CDR1 reads LNHDA; CDR2 reads SQIVND (reference sequence). There are 14 residues in the CDR3. CDR3 region: CASSVGTEGLPQHF. As DNA, the CDR3 is TGTGCCAGTAGTGTAGGGACAGAGGGTTTGCCCCAGCATTTT.

In nucleotides, the CDR3 is TGCGCCAGCAGCTTTCTAGCGGGAGTGGTGGCCGGGGAGCTGTTTTTT. Protein: CASSFLAGVVAGELFF. The J gene is TRBJ2-2, the V gene TRBV5-1; 10 nucleotides agree with TRBD2. CDR1 is SGHRS and CDR2 is YFSETQ in the germline V gene. With 2 bases clipped from V and 6 bases from J, the junction kept 7 bases outside the gene matches. The CDR3 runs to 16 residues.

The chain recombines TRBV19 with TRBJ2-3; the D call may be TRBD1 or TRBD2 (5 bases each). Trimming removed 1 base at V and 8 bases at J, with 16 bases between. Per germline, CDR1 LNHDA and CDR2 SQIVND (reference sequence). The CDR3 loop spans 15 amino acids. The CDR3 DNA follows: TGTGCCAGTAGTATAGTCGGGGCAGGGCAGGGTACGCAGTATTTT. The encoded protein is CASSIVGAGQGTQYF. The full variable domain, rest sourced from reference TRBV19 and TRBJ2-3, is DGGITQSPKYLFRKEGQNVTLSCEQNLNHDAMYWYRQDPGQGLRLIYYSQIVNDFQKGDIAEGYSVSREKKESFPLTVTSAQKNPTAFYLCASSIVGAGQGTQYFGPGTRLTVL.

The rearrangement uses TRBV7-2 and TRBJ2-7; D is perhaps TRBD2 (6 bases). Deletions cut 1 base from V and 7 bases from J, with 14 bases between. The CDR3 extends over 14 amino acids. CDR1 and CDR2 from the germline V gene are SGHTA and FQGNSA. The chain's CDR3 is CASSLEGPGVEQYF. DNA of the CDR3: TGTGCCAGCAGCTTAGAGGGTCCGGGGGTTGAGCAGTACTTC.

The CDR3 region is CASSLAWNSGGNEQYF. The CDR3 DNA reads as TGTGCCAGCAGCTTAGCGTGGAATAGTGGGGGTAACGAGCAGTACTTC. This chain links TRBV7-2 with TRBJ2-5, with D perhaps being TRBD1 or TRBD2 (5 bases each). The J call may be mistaken, given a closer DNA end match to TRBJ2-7. Germline assignment: CDR1 SGHTA and CDR2 FQGNSA. This CDR3 comprises 16 residues.

V and J are TRBV7-8 and TRBJ2-7; D might be TRBD2 (5 bases). CDR3 length: 15 amino acids. V lost 2 bases, J lost 0 bases, and 11 bases lay in between. Per the germline V gene, CDR1 is SGHVS and CDR2 is FQNEAQ. CDR3 sequence (DNA): TGTGCCAGCAGCTTATCAGCGGAGAGCTCCTACGAGCAGTACTTC. Translated, it gives CASSLSAESSYEQYF. Full variable domain (outside the CDR3, taken from reference TRBV7-8 and TRBJ2-7): GAGVSQSPRYKVAKRGQDVALRCDPISGHVSLFWYQQALGQGPEFLTYFQNEAQLDKSGLPSDRFFAERPEGSVSTLKIQRTQQEDSAVYLCASSLSAESSYEQYFGPGTRLTVT.

This clone was counted once. The V and J genes are TRBV9 and TRBJ2-1; D possibly corresponds to TRBD2 (5 bases). Trimming removed 8 bases from V and 9 bases from J, with 15 bases in between. Germline-derived CDR1 and CDR2 are SGDLS and YYNGEE. The CDR3 has 12 residues. For the CDR3, the DNA is TGTGCCAGTGGGCCGAGGGTGGGTGAGCAGTTCTTC. Its protein is CASGPRVGEQFF.

The chain uses TRBV28 and TRBJ2-1; D might be TRBD1 (7 bases). The CDR3 extends over 11 amino acids. V was clipped by 6 bases and J by 14 bases, with 14 bases between them. Germline V lookup: CDR1 MDHEN, CDR2 SYDVKM. The CDR3 nucleotides read TGTGCCAGCAGCCTTGGGGGGACAGAGTTCTTC. It encodes CASSLGGTEFF.

V gene TRBV28 combines with J gene TRBJ2-3, with a weak D call TRBD2 (6 bases). Germline loops: CDR1 MDHEN, CDR2 SYDVKM. The CDR3 spans 13 residues. Deletions cut 7 bases from V and 6 bases from J, with 14 bases between. CDR3 amino acids: CASKEGPSDTQYF. The CDR3 DNA sequence: TGTGCCAGCAAGGAGGGACCCTCGGATACGCAGTATTTT.

V and J are TRBV11-3 and TRBJ2-7, with D uncertain. CDR3 size: 12 residues. Germline CDR1 is SGHNT and CDR2 is YENEEA. V lost 3 bases and J 3 bases, leaving 6 bases between the germline ends. The CDR3 DNA reads TGTGCCAGCAGCTTTGGTCTCTACGAGCAGTACTTC. Amino acids: CASSFGLYEQYF.